Shown below are 5 T cell receptor beta chains from a single sample sequenced in a study of graft-versus-host responses after intestinal transplantation. Antigens for these TCRs are unknown. Data came from immunoSEQ multiplex PCR; TCRdb stores just in-frame clones and leaves some out. The data hold about 120,000 clones, with over 85% observed a single time. This specimen consisted of unstimulated CD4+ T cells sorted from spleen or lymph node cells, obtained before intestinal transplant. The receptors were sampled from a human donor who received an intestinal transplant.

The V gene is TRBV5-8, the J gene TRBJ2-1; 14 positions agree with TRBD2. The J segment lost 8 bases and the V segment lost 4 bases, leaving 11 bases of the junction unmatched. Germline lookup yields CDR1 SGHTS and CDR2 YDEGEE. CDR3 size: 17 residues. Here the CDR3 reads CASSRGLAGVLRDEQFF. The CDR3 nucleotides read TGTGCCAGCAGCCGGGGACTAGCGGGAGTCCTACGTGATGAGCAGTTCTTC.

The chain couples TRBV5-8 to TRBJ1-1, with D tentatively TRBD1 (6 bases). Germline CDR1 and CDR2: SGHTS and YDEGEE. The CDR3 extends over 13 amino acids. V was pared by 1 base and J by 3 bases, with 7 bases between. The CDR3 sequence: CASSLYRDTEAFF. The CDR3 DNA follows: TGTGCCAGCAGCTTGTACAGGGACACTGAAGCTTTCTTT.

The chain joins TRBV12-5 to TRBJ2-2; D is undetermined. With 5 bases removed from V and 4 bases from J, the gap between germline ends came to 8 bases. The germline V gene encodes CDR1 LGHNT and CDR2 FRNRAP. The CDR3 is made up of 13 amino acids. In DNA, the CDR3 is TGTGCTAGTGGTCTGGCAGCCACCGGGGAGCTGTTTTTT. Protein: CASGLAATGELFF.

This rearrangement joins TRBV19 to TRBJ2-1; D perhaps matches TRBD2 (6 bases). Trimming took 5 bases from V and 12 from J, leaving 17 bases between them. The CDR3 contains 13 residues. Looked up from germline, CDR1 is LNHDA and CDR2 is SQIVND (reference sequence). The CDR3 coding sequence is TGTGCCAGTAGTGGGGGACTTACGTTGGGGCAGTTCTTC. This codes for CASSGGLTLGQFF.

The chain is built from TRBV28 and TRBJ1-5; the match to TRBD1 covers 7 bases. Germline CDR1 and CDR2: MDHEN and SYDVKM. The J segment lost 6 bases and the V segment lost 9 bases, leaving 8 bases of the junction unmatched. The CDR3 sequence is 13 residues long. DNA for the CDR3: TGTGCCAGTAACACAGGGGACGGTCAGCCCCAGCATTTT. It yields the protein CASNTGDGQPQHF.